This T cell receptor (beta chain) stems from a study of blood T cell repertoires in COVID-19. The germline CDR1 and CDR2 sequences are MNHEY and SVGAGI. This CDR3 is 16 amino acids long. With 2 bases clipped from V and 5 bases from J, the junction kept 6 bases outside the gene matches. The repertoire was sequenced with immunoSEQ multiplex PCR; TCRdb's copy has only in-frame clones and lacks some. The repertoire holds a few hundred thousand clones, around 88% seen once, with roughly 4% in the top ten. The chain is built from TRBV6-5 and TRBJ1-1; 12 bases match TRBD1. The sequence derives from a woman aged 25 to 39 who had been exposed to COVID-19. Sequenced input: PBMCs or T cells enriched from blood (not recorded which). The CDR3 sequence is CASSYGTGGLGTEAFF. CDR3 DNA: TGTGCCAGCAGTTACGGGACAGGGGGCCTGGGGACTGAAGCTTTCTTT.